This T cell receptor (beta chain) originates from a study of cytomegalovirus exposure and HLA in healthy donors. The overall study: The roughly 130 validation repertoires used the same platform as the 550 to 750 first-cohort repertoires, a later analysis reported. General observations from the study: In the 130 or so validation repertoires, a later analysis found that first-cohort TCR clusters tended to co-occur. Whilst most TCR sequences proved rare, a subset of public TCRs occurred across many donors. The authors confirmed in vitro that three CMV-associated chains were specific for CMV antigens.

A note on this clone: What it recognizes is unknown.

This table comes from immunoSEQ multiplex PCR, and its TCRdb copy is limited to in-frame clones, with some not included. The sample includes about 130,000 clones, 89% of them seen just once. V lost 3 bases to trimming and J lost 6 bases; unmatched junction nucleotides: 9. CDR1 MGHDK and CDR2 SYGVNS come from the germline V gene. This CDR3 has 15 residues. This clonotype originated in a woman younger than 30 in good health and CMV-seronegative. The chain uses TRBV25-1 and TRBJ2-3; 7 bases map to TRBD2. The material sequenced was PBMCs. The CDR3 coding sequence is TGTGCCAGCAGTGATTCAAGCGGGGCAGGGGATACGCAGTATTTT. It is translated as CASSDSSGAGDTQYF.